Each of the 28 T cell receptor beta chains below was sequenced from the same sample in a study of cytomegalovirus exposure and HLA in healthy donors. Amplification used 60 Vbeta primers and 13 Jbeta primers. Some clones are missing from TCRdb's copy, which holds only in-frame ones; the method was immunoSEQ multiplex PCR. The sample consists of 100,000 to 150,000 clones, about three quarters of them appearing once. Sequencing was done on a sample of PBMCs. The source of these receptors is a man aged 25 to 40 in good health and CMV-seronegative.

This clone occurred a few times. This chain links TRBV9 with TRBJ2-3; D not resolved. From germline, CDR1 is SGDLS and CDR2 YYNGEE. V shed 4 bases and J shed 6 bases, with 9 bases lying between them. This CDR3 is 12 amino acids long. As DNA, the CDR3 is TGTGCCAGCAGCAAACTTTGGGATACGCAGTATTTT. This encodes CASSKLWDTQYF.

V and J are TRBV18 and TRBJ1-6; D is ambiguous. CDR3 length: 15 residues. The germline gives CDR1 KGHSH, CDR2 LQKENI. The V end lost 4 bases, the J end lost 8 bases, and 15 bases lay between the germline ends. The CDR3 is CASSQRPPWDSPLHF. In nucleotides, the CDR3 is TGTGCCAGCTCACAGCGTCCCCCTTGGGATTCACCCCTCCACTTT.

The chain couples TRBV7-7 to TRBJ2-5; a possible D gene is TRBD2 (6 bases). The length of the CDR3 is 13 residues. The V and J ends lost 1 base and 5 bases respectively, with 8 bases between them. From germline, CDR1 is SSHAT and CDR2 FNYEAQ (reference sequence). In nucleotides, the CDR3 is TGTGCCAGCAGCTTAGAGGGGAGGGAGACCCAGTACTTC. Its translation is CASSLEGRETQYF.

CDR3 sequence reads: CASSVGGRASGELFF. DNA for the CDR3: TGTGCCAGCAGCGTAGGTGGTCGAGCATCCGGGGAGCTGTTTTTT. This rearrangement joins TRBV9 to TRBJ2-2; D remains ambiguous. V gave up 0 bases and J gave up 6 bases, with 12 bases separating them. Looked up from germline, CDR1 is SGDLS and CDR2 is YYNGEE. CDR3 size: 15 residues. Using reference TRBV9 and TRBJ2-2 for the parts outside the CDR3, the full variable domain is DSGVTQTPKHLITATGQRVTLRCSPRSGDLSVYWYQQSLDQGLQFLIQYYNGEERAKGNILERFSAQQFPDLHSELNLSSLELGDSALYFCASSVGGRASGELFFGEGSRLTVL.

J is TRBJ1-1 and V is TRBV18, with D hard to call. The germline V gene has CDR1 KGHSH and CDR2 LQKENI. V lost 2 bases, J lost 3 bases, and 13 bases lay in between. The CDR3 is made up of 15 amino acids. The CDR3 loop is CASSPISGRDTEAFF. Written as DNA, the CDR3 is TGTGCCAGCTCACCAATTAGTGGTCGAGACACTGAAGCTTTCTTT.

This clone was observed once. The same CDR3 can be traced to other DNA sequences in this sample. This rearrangement joins TRBV20-1 to TRBJ2-7; D is perhaps TRBD1 (5 bases). The length of the CDR3 is 11 residues. V was pared by 6 bases and J by 3 bases, with 9 bases between. Germline CDR1 and CDR2: DFQATT and SNEGSKA (reference sequence). DNA for the CDR3: TGCAGTGCGGGTGACAGCTACGAGCAGTACTTC. Protein: CSAGDSYEQYF.

This clone was seen only a few times. This rearrangement joins TRBV5-1 to TRBJ1-2; D unresolved. V gave up 0 bases and J gave up 5 bases, with 14 bases separating them. CDR3 length equals 15 residues. Germline assignment: CDR1 SGHRS and CDR2 YFSETQ. The CDR3, as DNA: TGCGCCAGCAGCTTGGCGAGCGTCGCCGCATATGGCTACACCTTC. Its translation: CASSLASVAAYGYTF.

The genes are TRBV18 and TRBJ2-5; 11 nucleotides agree with TRBD2. Trimming at V came to 2 bases and at J to 3 bases, leaving 5 bases not matched to a gene. Germline V gene lookup returns CDR1 KGHSH and CDR2 LQKENI. This CDR3 has 16 amino acids. The CDR3 sequence: CASSPGVAGGKETQYF. The CDR3 DNA follows: TGTGCCAGCTCACCAGGAGTAGCGGGGGGGAAAGAGACCCAGTACTTC.

This clone was seen only a few times. The CDR3 loop reads CSVGGTGGQGYTF. The CDR3 nucleotides read TGCAGCGTTGGGGGGACAGGGGGCCAAGGCTACACCTTC. J is TRBJ1-2 and V is TRBV29-1; 12 bases are a match to TRBD1. With V trimmed by 4 bases and J by 8 bases, 5 bases remained unmatched. This CDR3 is 13 amino acids long. Germline values: CDR1 SQVTM, CDR2 ANQGSEA.

This clone was detected once. The chain couples TRBV2 to TRBJ2-5; the match to TRBD2 covers 7 bases. J was trimmed by 3 bases and V by 6 bases; bases with no gene match: 4. The CDR3 contains 13 residues. The V gene's germline CDR1 is SNHLY and CDR2 FYNNEI. The CDR3 nucleotides read TGTGCCAGCAGACGGACTAGGGAAGAGACCCAGTACTTC. Its translation: CASRRTREETQYF.

The chain employs TRBV4-3 and TRBJ1-2, with no clear D. Germline-derived CDR1 and CDR2 are LGHNA and YSLEER. This CDR3 is 13 amino acids long. The ends were cut back, 0 bases at V and 5 bases at J, with 7 bases in the middle. The DNA of the CDR3 is TGCGCCAGCAGCCAAGAGACGGGATATGGCTACACCTTC. The encoded protein is CASSQETGYGYTF.

J is TRBJ2-7 and V is TRBV5-1; 7 bases agree with TRBD1. Germline V gives CDR1 SGHRS, CDR2 YFSETQ. V lost 6 bases and J lost 2; bases outside the gene matches: 5. The CDR3 covers 13 residues. The CDR3 sequence: CASMDRRTYEQYF. As DNA, the CDR3 is TGCGCCAGCATGGACAGGCGAACCTACGAGCAGTACTTC. The variable domain in full, completed from reference TRBV5-1 and TRBJ2-7, reads KAGVTQTPRYLIKTRGQQVTLSCSPISGHRSVSWYQQTPGQGLQFLFEYFSETQRNKGNFPGRFSGRQFSNSRSEMNVSTLELGDSALYLCASMDRRTYEQYFGPGTRLTVT.

The rearrangement joins TRBV4-1 to TRBJ2-5; 12 nucleotides agree with TRBD2. The germline V gene encodes CDR1 MGHRA and CDR2 YSYEKL. V shed 0 bases and J 5 bases; nucleotides not matched to a gene: 7. The CDR3 sequence is 17 residues long. CDR3 nucleotides: TGCGCCAGCAGCCAAGATCCTAGCGGGGGGGCCAGGGAGACCCAGTACTTC. Translating gives CASSQDPSGGARETQYF.

This clone was seen just once. The chain is built from TRBV9 and TRBJ1-2, with D perhaps matching TRBD1 (6 bases). The germline gives CDR1 SGDLS, CDR2 YYNGEE. This CDR3 has 14 amino acids. The V end lost 0 bases, the J end lost 4 bases, and 10 bases lay between the germline ends. CDR3 loop: CASSVVNRAYGYTF. The CDR3 DNA is TGTGCCAGCAGCGTAGTTAACAGGGCCTATGGCTACACCTTC.

This clone was found a few times. The rearrangement links TRBV2 to TRBJ2-3; 13 positions match TRBD2. The CDR3 totals 18 residues. Trimming removed 6 bases from V and 0 bases from J; junction bases left unmatched: 9. Germline V gene sequence: CDR1 SNHLY, CDR2 FYNNEI. The CDR3 loop reads CASRLTSGGLTSTDTQYF. The DNA for the CDR3 is TGTGCCAGCAGGCTGACTAGCGGGGGGCTCACTAGCACAGATACGCAGTATTTT.

This CDR3 reads CASRREENTEAFF. The CDR3 nucleotides are TGTGCCAGCAGGCGGGAGGAGAACACTGAAGCTTTCTTT. The chain combines TRBV25-1 with TRBJ1-1, with unresolved D. The CDR3 is made up of 13 amino acids. V dropped 6 bases and J dropped 1 base, with 9 bases sitting between them. Germline CDR1 MGHDK, CDR2 SYGVNS.

The gene calls are TRBV7-9 and TRBJ2-1, with TRBD2 matching over 9 bases. V lost 2 bases to trimming and J lost 16 bases; unmatched junction nucleotides: 6. Germline V gene data show CDR1 as SEHNR and CDR2 as FQNEAQ (reference sequence). CDR3 length: 12 residues. In nucleotides, the CDR3 is TGTGCCAGCAGCTTATTTAGCGGGGGATCTTTCTTC. It translates to CASSLFSGGSFF.

The chain combines TRBV18 with TRBJ1-3, with D hard to call. Germline V gene data show CDR1 as KGHSH and CDR2 as LQKENI. Trimming shortened V by 3 bases and J by 4 bases, and 10 bases separated the two germline ends. This CDR3 is 14 amino acids long. The CDR3 loop is CASSPESGGNTIYF. The CDR3 bases are TGTGCCAGCTCACCGGAATCGGGAGGAAACACCATATATTTT.

The rearrangement links TRBV10-3 to TRBJ1-2, with D possibly being TRBD1 (6 bases). In germline, CDR1 is ENHRY, CDR2 SYGVKD. Trimming removed 7 bases from V and 8 bases from J, with 17 bases in between. The length of the CDR3 is 13 residues. CDR3 amino acids: CAIKIQGLTGYTF. As DNA, the CDR3 is TGTGCCATCAAAATTCAGGGGTTAACGGGCTACACCTTC.

The chain carries TRBV4-1 and TRBJ2-1; 7 nucleotides match TRBD1. CDR3 length: 18 amino acids. Germline V gives CDR1 MGHRA, CDR2 YSYEKL. V lost 3 bases, J lost 8 bases, and 19 bases stayed unmatched. This CDR3 is CASSQGMLRDRLIDEQFF. For the CDR3, the DNA is TGCGCCAGCAGCCAGGGCATGCTCCGGGACAGACTGATTGATGAGCAGTTCTTC.

The chain joins TRBV25-1 to TRBJ1-6; 9 nucleotides line up with TRBD1. The J segment lost 7 bases and the V segment lost 3 bases, leaving 7 bases of the junction unmatched. This CDR3 is built from 16 residues. CDR1 and CDR2 from the germline V gene are MGHDK and SYGVNS. The CDR3, as DNA: TGTGCCAGCAGTGATACAGGGGGCGGCTTGAATTCACCCCTCCACTTT. It encodes CASSDTGGGLNSPLHF.

The genes are TRBV7-7 and TRBJ2-5; 8 bases line up with TRBD2. The junction had 0 bases not matched to a gene; V was cut back by 5 bases and J by 1 base. The germline CDR1 and CDR2 sequences are SSHAT and FNYEAQ (reference sequence). The length of the CDR3 is 13 residues. CDR3 residues: CASSRGGQETQYF. CDR3 in DNA: TGTGCCAGCAGCCGGGGGGGCCAAGAGACCCAGTACTTC.

V and J are TRBV5-1 and TRBJ1-2; D gene unclear. CDR1 is SGHRS and CDR2 is YFSETQ in the germline V gene. The CDR3 spans 14 residues. V was cut by 3 bases and J by 0 bases, with 9 bases left in between. CDR3 protein: CASSSIRSNYGYTF. The CDR3 DNA reads TGCGCCAGCAGCTCGATCCGGTCTAACTATGGCTACACCTTC.

The chain carries TRBV7-2 and TRBJ1-5, with D possibly TRBD1 on 5 matching bases. The V gene lost 1 base and the J gene lost 3 bases, with 10 bases spanning the gap. Looked up from germline, CDR1 is SGHTA and CDR2 is FQGNSA. This CDR3 region has 15 residues. The CDR3 is CASSLDGGINQPQHF. The CDR3 DNA sequence: TGTGCCAGCAGCTTAGATGGGGGGATCAATCAGCCCCAGCATTTT.

The V and J genes are TRBV7-2 and TRBJ1-4; possibly TRBD1 for D (6 bases). The CDR3 covers 15 residues. The germline CDR1 and CDR2 sequences are SGHTA and FQGNSA. Trimming stripped 2 bases from V and 3 bases from J, with 10 bases between. CDR3 residues: CASSLTRGANEKLFF. CDR3 bases: TGTGCCAGCAGCTTAACCAGGGGTGCTAATGAAAAACTGTTTTTT.

This clone was recorded once. The CDR3 DNA reads as TGTGCCAGCAGCTGGAGGCTAGCGGGGGATACGCAGTATTTT. It translates to CASSWRLAGDTQYF. The J gene is TRBJ2-3, the V gene TRBV5-5; 9 bases are a match to TRBD2. The junction had 5 bases not matched to a gene; V was cut back by 3 bases and J by 6 bases. The CDR3 extends over 14 amino acids. Per the germline V gene, CDR1 is SGHKS and CDR2 is YYEKEE (reference sequence).

This chain uses TRBV28 with TRBJ2-7; 9 positions match TRBD1. The CDR3 extends over 13 amino acids. CDR1 is MDHEN, CDR2 SYDVKM, per germline. The J segment lost 12 bases and the V segment lost 8 bases, leaving 14 bases of the junction unmatched. The CDR3 reads CASHPEGTGLPYF. The CDR3 nucleotides read TGTGCCAGCCATCCGGAGGGGACAGGGCTTCCGTACTTC.

The rearrangement links TRBV11-3 to TRBJ1-3; 7 bases are shared with TRBD1. The CDR3 spans 17 residues. Germline-derived CDR1 and CDR2 are SGHNT and YENEEA. V was pared by 2 bases and J by 0 bases, with 7 bases of the junction left unmatched. The CDR3 protein is CASSLRHRGNSGNTIYF. The CDR3 region has the DNA TGTGCCAGCAGCTTACGTCACAGGGGCAACTCTGGAAACACCATATATTTT.